The clone carrying this TCR beta chain was counted between two and nine times. Its specificity is not known. With V trimmed by 6 bases and J by 4 bases, 8 bases remained unmatched. CDR3 size: 15 residues. Germline values: CDR1 SGHRS, CDR2 YFSETQ. The entry originates in a study of blood T cells in healthy people across ages. Study-wide points: Estimated diversity across one million T cells was deemed an underestimate.

Every donor contributed 8 to 10 milliliters of peripheral blood by blood draw. Sample-barcoded 5' priming and a J-beta primer mix drove a second PCR of roughly 7 to 11 cycles. A tag from a template-switch adaptor with 12 random nucleotides marked each cDNA molecule. A single record per CDR3 protein comes from TCRdb applying MiXCR to the 5' RACE reads. The data hold more than 900,000 distinct CDR3 sequences, with 20% to 25% observed a single time. These same data were also listed under a study on T cells of mothers and their children. That study adds: The shaping of TCR recombination output by thymic selection is similar in related and unrelated pairs.

V usage is TRBV5-1 and J usage is TRBJ2-5, with 11 bases fitting TRBD1. Sequenced input: blood. The TCR originated in a girl under 10 years old in good health. CDR3 in amino acids: CASKPGQGDGETQYF. The CDR3 DNA is TGCGCCAGCAAACCGGGACAGGGGGATGGAGAGACCCAGTACTTC.